This T cell receptor beta chain was retrieved from a study of T-cell memory formation after mild COVID-19. Whole-study context: Largely, the TCR clusters proved donor specific.

TCRdb recomputed calls from the 5' RACE reads with MiXCR, one row per CDR3 protein. The table shows about 150,000 distinct CDR3 sequences, with roughly 13% occurring only once. This clonotype has a handful of counts. What it binds is unknown. CDR1 and CDR2 from the germline V gene are SGHVS and FQNEAQ. There are 15 residues in the CDR3. The germline V and J ends were trimmed by 3 bases and 4 bases, with 16 bases remaining between them. General study points: Those CD4+ clones that contracted were mainly in CM and EM (CD8+ ones in EMRA). Day 15 to 85 contracting clones showed balanced CD4/CD8; later expanders leaned CD4+.

This chain links TRBV7-8 with TRBJ2-7; D is possibly TRBD1 or TRBD2 (5 bases each). The receptor was isolated from a man between 18 and 35 years old who had mild COVID-19 (a few samples of this study predate the infection). Cell type and time point are not known. The source material was PBMCs or a T cell subset sorted from them (not recorded which). CDR3 residues: CASSLADMGPYEQYF. The CDR3 bases are TGTGCCAGCAGCTTGGCTGACATGGGACCTTACGAGCAGTACTTC.